This T cell receptor beta chain was captured in a study of shared clonotypes between healthy human individuals. Germline loops: CDR1 MGHRA, CDR2 YSYEKL. With 3 bases removed from V and 0 bases from J, the gap between germline ends came to 17 bases. This CDR3 is 18 amino acids long. Measured with immunoSEQ multiplex PCR; TCRdb has only the in-frame clones, and not every one. This sample yields around 610,000 clones, of which about 96% are seen a single time; 0.095% to 0.13% belongs to the top ten. Overall study findings and caveats: Naive subsets generally exceeded memory subsets in estimated richness.

In the case of this clone: Its specificity is unknown.

In the naive CD8 group, cells lacked CD45RO and were positively selected for CCR7, so terminally differentiated effector memory CD45RA+ cells were left out. The gene calls are TRBV4-1 and TRBJ2-2, with D perhaps given as TRBD1 or TRBD2 (5 bases each). The TCR comes from a woman in her 30s in good health. The sample was naive CD8+ T cells sorted from blood. In DNA, the CDR3 is TGCGCCAGCAGCCACTTTCGTCGGGACCGATCGAACACCGGGGAGCTGTTTTTT. This translates into CASSHFRRDRSNTGELFF.